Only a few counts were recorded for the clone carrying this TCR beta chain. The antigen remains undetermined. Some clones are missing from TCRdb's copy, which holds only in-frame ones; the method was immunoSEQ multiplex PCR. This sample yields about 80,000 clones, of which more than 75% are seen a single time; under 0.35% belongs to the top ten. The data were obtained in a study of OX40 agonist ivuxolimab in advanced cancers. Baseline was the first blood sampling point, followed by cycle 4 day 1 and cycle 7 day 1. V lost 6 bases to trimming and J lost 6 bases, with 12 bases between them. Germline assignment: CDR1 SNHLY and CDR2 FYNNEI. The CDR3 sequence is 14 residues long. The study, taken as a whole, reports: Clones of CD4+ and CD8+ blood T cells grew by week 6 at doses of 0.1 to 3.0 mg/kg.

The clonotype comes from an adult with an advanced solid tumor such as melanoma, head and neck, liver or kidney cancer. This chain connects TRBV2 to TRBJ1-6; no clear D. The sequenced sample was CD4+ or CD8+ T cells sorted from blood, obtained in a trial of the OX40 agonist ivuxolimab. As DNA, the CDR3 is TGTGCCAGCAGCGAACGACGGATTAATTCACCCCTCCACTTT. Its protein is CASSERRINSPLHF.